These 30 T cell receptor beta chains were sequenced from one sample in a study of cytomegalovirus exposure and HLA in healthy donors. Amplification used 60 Vbeta primers and 13 Jbeta primers. Sequencing used immunoSEQ multiplex PCR; TCRdb keeps in-frame clones, though not all of them. The sample shows around 210,000 clones, around 85% of them seen only once. Sequenced: PBMCs. The receptors stem from a middle-aged man in good health and CMV-seronegative.

This clone showed up just once. The chain combines TRBV28 with TRBJ2-7, with a weak D call TRBD2 (6 bases). In germline, CDR1 is MDHEN, CDR2 SYDVKM. V gave up 3 bases and J gave up 6 bases, with 15 bases separating them. The CDR3 consists of 14 residues. CDR3 protein: CASSFQSRRGEQYF. The CDR3, as DNA: TGTGCCAGCAGTTTCCAGTCCAGGAGGGGCGAGCAGTACTTC.

This clone was recorded once. This chain links TRBV7-9 with TRBJ2-3, with unresolved D. Germline-derived CDR1 and CDR2 are SEHNR and FQNEAQ (reference sequence). The CDR3 loop spans 14 amino acids. The ends were cut back, 2 bases at V and 0 bases at J, with 6 bases in the middle. The CDR3 reads CASSLSTSTDTQYF. The CDR3, as DNA: TGTGCCAGCAGCTTATCGACTAGCACAGATACGCAGTATTTT.

With respect to this clone: At one of its ends the junction is not consistent with the germline gene, which may arise from a read error. The V and J genes are TRBV19 and TRBJ2-4, with 8 bases that match TRBD2. Germline values: CDR1 LNHDA, CDR2 SQIVND (reference sequence). This CDR3 has 13 amino acids. CDR3 amino acids: CASKALAENSQYF. The CDR3 nucleotides are TGTGCCAGTAAGGCACTAGCGGAAAACAGTCAGTACTTC.

V is TRBV7-2 and J is TRBJ2-7, with 7 bases fitting TRBD2. The CDR3 has 15 residues. V was pared by 4 bases and J by 4 bases, with 10 bases of the junction left unmatched. The germline CDR1 and CDR2 sequences are SGHTA and FQGNSA. CDR3 DNA sequence: TGTGCCAGCAGCTCGGCCGCGGGAGTGCAGTACGAGCAGTACTTC. Amino acids: CASSSAAGVQYEQYF.

The V gene is TRBV25-1, the J gene TRBJ2-7; a weak D match, TRBD1 (5 bases). Trimming cost V 2 bases and J 6 bases, with 11 bases left between them. Germline loops: CDR1 MGHDK, CDR2 SYGVNS. The CDR3 consists of 13 residues. The CDR3, as DNA: TGTGCCAGCAGTGAAAGGGCAGGGCGCGAGCAGTACTTC. It specifies CASSERAGREQYF.

The chain links TRBV5-1 to TRBJ2-3; 7 bases are a match to TRBD2. Germline V gene sequence: CDR1 SGHRS, CDR2 YFSETQ. V shed 4 bases and J 1 base; nucleotides not matched to a gene: 9. The CDR3 consists of 16 residues. CDR3 sequence (DNA): TGCGCCAGCAGCCGGGGGAGGGGCGGGGGCACAGATACGCAGTATTTT. Residues: CASSRGRGGGTDTQYF.

In its sample, this clone was seen once. V is TRBV7-8 and J is TRBJ2-1; TRBD2 might be the D (6 bases). CDR3 length: 12 residues. V dropped 4 bases and J dropped 12 bases, with 13 bases sitting between them. Germline V CDR1 and CDR2: SGHVS, FQNEAQ. CDR3 DNA sequence: TGTGCCAGCAGCTGGGGCGGGATGGGGCAGTTCTTC. It translates to CASSWGGMGQFF.

The V call is TRBV21-1, the J call TRBJ1-1; the DNA was not used to check the table's D call, TRBD1. TRBV21-1 is a documented pseudogene. This CDR3 region has 13 residues. The DNA of the CDR3 is TGTGCCAGCAGCGGGACAGAAAACACTGAAGCTTTCTTT. Its translation is CASSGTENTEAFF.

The rearrangement uses TRBV19 and TRBJ1-1, with TRBD1 as a possible D gene (6 bases). The CDR3 runs to 14 residues. Per the germline V gene, CDR1 is LNHDA and CDR2 is SQIVND (reference sequence). V was shortened by 7 bases and J by 3 bases, with 15 bases between the two germline ends. CDR3 region: CASTRGGGDTEAFF. CDR3 in DNA: TGTGCCAGTACCCGGGGAGGGGGGGACACTGAAGCTTTCTTT.

V gene TRBV28 combines with J gene TRBJ2-7; maybe TRBD2 (6 bases). The CDR3 runs 13 residues. V lost 6 bases and J lost 7, with 16 bases in between. In germline, CDR1 is MDHEN, CDR2 SYDVKM. The CDR3 bases are TGTGCCAGCAGGGGCGGGATCACATGGGAGCAGTACTTC. Translation: CASRGGITWEQYF. The entire variable domain, with the rest obtained from reference TRBV28 and TRBJ2-7, is as follows: DVKVTQSSRYLVKRTGEKVFLECVQDMDHENMFWYRQDPGLGLRLIYFSYDVKMKEKGDIPEGYSVSREKKERFSLILESASTNQTSMYLCASRGGITWEQYFGPGTRLTVT.

This chain joins TRBV28 and TRBJ2-5; D may be TRBD2 (5 bases). This CDR3 contains 14 residues. V gave up 5 bases and J gave up 4 bases, with 14 bases separating them. Germline assignment: CDR1 MDHEN and CDR2 SYDVKM. The CDR3 sequence: CASSTPGLTETQYF. CDR3 sequence (DNA): TGTGCCAGCAGTACACCGGGATTAACAGAGACCCAGTACTTC.

The gene calls are TRBV30 and TRBJ2-1; a possible D gene is TRBD2 (6 bases). In germline, CDR1 is GTSNPN, CDR2 SVGIG (reference sequence). This CDR3 has 13 residues. Trimming pared 0 bases from V and 8 bases from J, leaving 11 bases between. CDR3 nucleotide sequence: TGTGCCTGGAGTGTTCAAGCGGGCGATGAGCAGTTCTTC. Translating gives CAWSVQAGDEQFF.

This chain connects TRBV11-2 to TRBJ2-3; 9 bases map to TRBD1. CDR1 and CDR2 (germline): SGHAT, FQNNGV. The CDR3 sequence is 15 residues long. J gave up 3 bases and V 5 bases, and 6 bases lay outside the gene matches. CDR3 sequence: CASSPNRGRTDTQYF. In nucleotides, the CDR3 is TGTGCCAGCAGCCCGAACAGGGGGCGGACAGATACGCAGTATTTT.

This clone was counted once. The chain combines TRBV30 with TRBJ1-5; D might be TRBD1 (6 bases). Trimming pared 1 base from V and 1 base from J, leaving 17 bases between. The CDR3 is 17 residues long. Germline CDR1 reads GTSNPN; CDR2 reads SVGIG (reference sequence). The CDR3 nucleotides are TGTGCCTGGAGTGAATTACAGGGACGAGAAAGCAATCAGCCCCAGCATTTT. Its protein is CAWSELQGRESNQPQHF.

V gene TRBV19 combines with J gene TRBJ2-7; D is possibly TRBD1 (6 bases). This CDR3 region has 16 residues. Germline V gives CDR1 LNHDA, CDR2 SQIVND (reference sequence). V lost 0 bases, J lost 2 bases, and 14 bases lay in between. The CDR3 loop is CASSIDPQGAPYEQYF. In DNA form, the CDR3 reads TGTGCCAGTAGTATAGATCCACAGGGAGCCCCCTACGAGCAGTACTTC.

This clone was detected only once. This chain connects TRBV5-1 to TRBJ2-7; D gene uncertain. The end of the DNA fits TRBJ2-1 better, so the J call may be wrong. CDR3 length equals 15 residues. From germline, CDR1 is SGHRS and CDR2 YFSETQ. The DNA for the CDR3 is TGCGCCAGCAGCTTGGTAGGAGACTCCTACAATGAGCAGTTCTTC. Its translation: CASSLVGDSYNEQFF.

This clone was recorded a few times. Other DNA sequences in the same sample also yield this CDR3. The chain combines TRBV29-1 with TRBJ2-7; 13 nucleotides align to TRBD2. The junction had 11 bases not matched to a gene; V was cut back by 7 bases and J by 2 bases. This CDR3 contains 16 residues. Germline V gene data show CDR1 as SQVTM and CDR2 as ANQGSEA. CDR3 sequence reads: CSAALSTSGRPYEQYF. CDR3 sequence (DNA): TGCAGCGCTGCCCTATCGACTAGCGGGAGGCCCTACGAGCAGTACTTC.

In DNA, the CDR3 is TGCGCCAGCAGCCAAGCTTCCACAGGGTCTCTCTACGAGCAGTACTTC. Its protein is CASSQASTGSLYEQYF. The rearrangement joins TRBV4-1 to TRBJ2-7; a weak D match, TRBD1 (6 bases). Per germline, CDR1 MGHRA and CDR2 YSYEKL. The CDR3 is 16 amino acids. V gave up 1 base and J gave up 3 bases, with 16 bases separating them.

The rearrangement joins TRBV15 to TRBJ1-2, with D perhaps matching TRBD1 (5 bases). Looked up from germline, CDR1 is LNHNV and CDR2 is YYDKDF (reference sequence). V shed 3 bases and J shed 8 bases, with 13 bases lying between them. This CDR3 has 13 residues. The CDR3 loop reads CATSRATGIGYTF. The CDR3 coding sequence is TGTGCCACCAGCAGGGCTACAGGCATCGGCTACACCTTC.

The rearrangement links TRBV19 to TRBJ1-2, with 12 bases fitting TRBD1. Trimming cost V 3 bases and J 0 bases; bases outside gene matches: 5. Germline assignment: CDR1 LNHDA and CDR2 SQIVND (reference sequence). The CDR3 extends over 17 amino acids. Here the CDR3 reads CASSIRDRGPPNYGYTF. CDR3 DNA: TGTGCCAGTAGTATCCGGGACAGGGGGCCACCTAACTATGGCTACACCTTC.

The genes are TRBV7-9 and TRBJ1-3; TRBD1 might be the D (5 bases). CDR1 is SEHNR, CDR2 FQNEAQ, per germline (reference sequence). Between the trimmed V and J ends, which lost 3 bases and 2 bases, there was a span of 5 bases. This CDR3 contains 13 residues. The CDR3 spells CASSLTAGNTIYF. The DNA of the CDR3 is TGTGCCAGCAGCTTGACAGCTGGAAACACCATATATTTT.

The rearrangement uses TRBV5-1 and TRBJ1-1, with TRBD1 as a possible D gene (5 bases). This CDR3 contains 13 residues. Germline CDR1 reads SGHRS; CDR2 reads YFSETQ. With 4 bases removed from V and 3 bases from J, the gap between germline ends came to 10 bases. The CDR3 sequence: CASSQGWDTEAFF. The CDR3 DNA is TGCGCCAGCAGCCAGGGTTGGGACACTGAAGCTTTCTTT.

V gene TRBV20-1 combines with J gene TRBJ2-7; D is ambiguous. Trimming cost V 0 bases and J 13 bases, with 10 bases left between them. In germline, CDR1 is DFQATT, CDR2 SNEGSKA (reference sequence). CDR3 length: 10 residues. The CDR3 reads CSARDQALYF. Here the CDR3 DNA reads TGCAGTGCTAGAGACCAGGCGCTCTACTTC.

In this sample, this clone turned up once. The V and J genes are TRBV15 and TRBJ2-1; 10 nucleotides align to TRBD1. The germline CDR1 and CDR2 sequences are LNHNV and YYDKDF (reference sequence). The CDR3 loop spans 15 amino acids. V shed 2 bases, J shed 7 bases, and the junction held 5 bases outside the gene matches. Here the CDR3 reads CATSRPGQGENEQFF. DNA of the CDR3: TGTGCCACCAGCAGACCCGGACAGGGGGAGAATGAGCAGTTCTTC.

The rearrangement uses TRBV28 and TRBJ1-2; the match to TRBD1 covers 11 bases. Losses at the gene ends were 2 bases for V and 6 bases for J; bases not matched to a gene: 5. This CDR3 is 15 amino acids long. The germline V gene encodes CDR1 MDHEN and CDR2 SYDVKM. The CDR3 here is CASSLLPGQGDGYTF. Written as DNA, the CDR3 is TGTGCCAGCAGTTTACTTCCGGGACAGGGGGATGGCTACACCTTC.

The chain couples TRBV28 to TRBJ2-7, with D possibly matching TRBD1 (6 bases). Looked up from germline, CDR1 is MDHEN and CDR2 is SYDVKM. V lost 3 bases and J 4 bases, leaving 13 bases between the germline ends. The CDR3 is made up of 14 amino acids. For the CDR3, the DNA is TGTGCCAGCAGTTTTGGCAGGGGTCATTACGAGCAGTACTTC. It is translated as CASSFGRGHYEQYF.

The chain links TRBV19 to TRBJ1-3; D is uncertain. Trimming stripped 9 bases from V and 0 bases from J, with 12 bases between. CDR1 is LNHDA, CDR2 SQIVND, per germline (reference sequence). The CDR3 runs 14 residues. CDR3 sequence (DNA): TGTGCCAGCGGCAAGGGAGGCTCTGGAAACACCATATATTTT. Its protein is CASGKGGSGNTIYF.

V gene TRBV5-1 combines with J gene TRBJ1-1; no clear D. Looked up from germline, CDR1 is SGHRS and CDR2 is YFSETQ. CDR3 length equals 15 residues. The V end lost 4 bases, the J end lost 2 bases, and 15 bases lay between the germline ends. The CDR3 is CASSPTPSSNTEAFF. CDR3 nucleotide sequence: TGCGCCAGCAGCCCAACCCCGAGTTCCAACACTGAAGCTTTCTTT.

The rearrangement links TRBV29-1 to TRBJ2-3; maybe TRBD2 (6 bases). V was pared by 7 bases and J by 1 base, with 12 bases between. Germline CDR1 and CDR2: SQVTM and ANQGSEA. The CDR3 loop spans 13 amino acids. In DNA, the CDR3 is TGCAGCGCCGCGGGCGGGGGCACAGATACGCAGTATTTT. Translated, it gives CSAAGGGTDTQYF.

The chain carries TRBV6-1 and TRBJ2-2, with D maybe TRBD2 (5 bases). This CDR3 comprises 13 residues. Per germline, CDR1 MNHNS and CDR2 SASEGT. V shed 6 bases and J shed 8 bases, with 13 bases lying between them. The DNA of the CDR3 is TGTGCCAGCAGCCTACTAGTACAAGGGGAGCTGTTTTTT. Translated: CASSLLVQGELFF.